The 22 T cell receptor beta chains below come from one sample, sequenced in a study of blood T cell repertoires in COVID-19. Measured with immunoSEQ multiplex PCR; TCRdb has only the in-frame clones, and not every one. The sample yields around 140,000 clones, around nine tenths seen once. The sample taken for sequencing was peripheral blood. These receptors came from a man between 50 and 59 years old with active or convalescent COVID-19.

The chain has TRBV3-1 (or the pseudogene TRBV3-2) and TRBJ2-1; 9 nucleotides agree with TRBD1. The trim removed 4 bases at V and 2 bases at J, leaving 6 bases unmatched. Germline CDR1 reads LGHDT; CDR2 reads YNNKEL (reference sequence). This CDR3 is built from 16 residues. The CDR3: CASSPDGTGPYNEQFF. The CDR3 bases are TGTGCCAGCAGCCCAGACGGGACAGGGCCCTACAATGAGCAGTTCTTC.

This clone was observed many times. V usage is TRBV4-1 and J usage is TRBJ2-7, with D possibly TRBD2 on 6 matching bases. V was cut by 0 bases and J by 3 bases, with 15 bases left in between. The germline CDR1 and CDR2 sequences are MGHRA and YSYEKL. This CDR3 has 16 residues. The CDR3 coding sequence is TGCGCCAGCAGCCAAGATTTGGGGGACTGGGGCTACGAGCAGTACTTC. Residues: CASSQDLGDWGYEQYF.

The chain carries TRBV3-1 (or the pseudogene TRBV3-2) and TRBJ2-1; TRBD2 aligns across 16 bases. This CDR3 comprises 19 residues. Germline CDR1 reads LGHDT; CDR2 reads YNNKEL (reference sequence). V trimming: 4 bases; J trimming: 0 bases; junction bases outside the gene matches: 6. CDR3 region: CASSRLGLAGGSSYNEQFF. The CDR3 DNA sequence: TGTGCCAGCAGCCGATTGGGACTAGCGGGAGGGAGCTCCTACAATGAGCAGTTCTTC.

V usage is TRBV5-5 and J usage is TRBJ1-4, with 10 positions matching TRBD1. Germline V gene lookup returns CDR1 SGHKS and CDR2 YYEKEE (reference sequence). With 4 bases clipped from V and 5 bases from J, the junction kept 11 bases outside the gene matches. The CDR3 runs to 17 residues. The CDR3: CASSLKKPDRGNEKLFF. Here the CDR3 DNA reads TGTGCCAGCAGCCTAAAAAAACCGGACAGGGGGAATGAAAAACTGTTTTTT.

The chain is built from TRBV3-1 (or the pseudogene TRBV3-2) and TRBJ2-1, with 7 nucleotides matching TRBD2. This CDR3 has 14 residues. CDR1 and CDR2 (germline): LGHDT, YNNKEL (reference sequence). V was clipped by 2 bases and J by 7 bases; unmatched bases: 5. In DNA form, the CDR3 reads TGTGCCAGCAGCCAACGAGACGGGAGGAATGAGCAGTTCTTC. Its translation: CASSQRDGRNEQFF.

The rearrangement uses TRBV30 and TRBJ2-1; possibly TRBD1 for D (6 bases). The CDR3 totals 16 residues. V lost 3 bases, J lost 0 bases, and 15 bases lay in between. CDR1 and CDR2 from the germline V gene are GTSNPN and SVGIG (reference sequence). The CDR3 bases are TGTGCCTGGAGCCCTGGACAGCCGAGCTCCTACAATGAGCAGTTCTTC. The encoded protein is CAWSPGQPSSYNEQFF.

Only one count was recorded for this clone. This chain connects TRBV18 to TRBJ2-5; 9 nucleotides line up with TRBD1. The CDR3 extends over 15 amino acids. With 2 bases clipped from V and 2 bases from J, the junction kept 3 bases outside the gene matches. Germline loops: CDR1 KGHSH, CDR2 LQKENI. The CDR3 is CASSPRDRVQETQYF. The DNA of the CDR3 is TGTGCCAGCTCACCAAGGGACAGGGTACAAGAGACCCAGTACTTC.

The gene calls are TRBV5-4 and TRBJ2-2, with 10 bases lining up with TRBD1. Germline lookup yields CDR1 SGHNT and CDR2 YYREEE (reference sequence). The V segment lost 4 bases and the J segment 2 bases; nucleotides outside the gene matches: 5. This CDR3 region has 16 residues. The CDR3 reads CASSTPTGGNTGELFF. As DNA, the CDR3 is TGTGCCAGCAGCACCCCGACAGGGGGCAACACCGGGGAGCTGTTTTTT.

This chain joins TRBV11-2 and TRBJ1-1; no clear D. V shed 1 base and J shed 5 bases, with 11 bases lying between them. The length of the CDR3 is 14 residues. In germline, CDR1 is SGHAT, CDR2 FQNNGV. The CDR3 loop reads CASSLGAEFTEAFF. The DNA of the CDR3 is TGTGCCAGCAGCTTAGGTGCGGAGTTTACTGAAGCTTTCTTT.

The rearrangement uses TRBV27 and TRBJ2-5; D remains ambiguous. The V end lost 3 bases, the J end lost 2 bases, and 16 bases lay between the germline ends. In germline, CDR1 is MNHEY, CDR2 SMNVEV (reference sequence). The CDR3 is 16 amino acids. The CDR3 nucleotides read TGTGCCAGCAGTTTTTCACGCGGCTTCAAACAAGAGACCCAGTACTTC. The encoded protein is CASSFSRGFKQETQYF.

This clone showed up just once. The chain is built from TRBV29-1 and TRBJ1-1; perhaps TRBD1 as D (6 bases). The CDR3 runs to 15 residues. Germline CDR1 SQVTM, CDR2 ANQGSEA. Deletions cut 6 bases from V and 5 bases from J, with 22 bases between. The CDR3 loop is CSVLRWGLKGTEAFF. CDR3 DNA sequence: TGCAGCGTCCTTAGGTGGGGGCTCAAGGGTACTGAAGCTTTCTTT. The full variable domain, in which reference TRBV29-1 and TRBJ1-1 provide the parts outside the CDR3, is SAVISQKPSRDICQRGTSLTIQCQVDSQVTMMFWYRQQPGQSLTLIATANQGSEATYESGFVIDKFPISRPNLTFSTLTVSNMSPEDSSIYLCSVLRWGLKGTEAFFGQGTRLTVV.

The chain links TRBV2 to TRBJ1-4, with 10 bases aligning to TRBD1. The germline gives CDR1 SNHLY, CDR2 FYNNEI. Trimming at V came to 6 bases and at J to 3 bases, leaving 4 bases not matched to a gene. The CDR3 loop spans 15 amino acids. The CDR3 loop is CASRGTGAPNEKLFF. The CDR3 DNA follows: TGTGCCAGCAGGGGGACAGGGGCCCCTAATGAAAAACTGTTTTTT.

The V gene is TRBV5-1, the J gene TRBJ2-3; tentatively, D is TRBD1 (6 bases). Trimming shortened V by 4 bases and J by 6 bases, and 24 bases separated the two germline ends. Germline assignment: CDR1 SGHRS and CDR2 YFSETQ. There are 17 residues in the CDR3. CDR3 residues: CASSLDATNRAGDTQYF. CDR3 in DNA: TGCGCCAGCAGCCTGGATGCAACTAACAGGGCCGGCGATACGCAGTATTTT.

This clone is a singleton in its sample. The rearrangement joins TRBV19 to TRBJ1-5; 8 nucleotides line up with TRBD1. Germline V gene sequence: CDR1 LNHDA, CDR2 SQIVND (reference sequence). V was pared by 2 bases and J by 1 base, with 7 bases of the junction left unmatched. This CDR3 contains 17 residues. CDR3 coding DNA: TGTGCCAGTAGTATAAGGACAGGGAGCATGAGCAATCAGCCCCAGCATTTT. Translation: CASSIRTGSMSNQPQHF.

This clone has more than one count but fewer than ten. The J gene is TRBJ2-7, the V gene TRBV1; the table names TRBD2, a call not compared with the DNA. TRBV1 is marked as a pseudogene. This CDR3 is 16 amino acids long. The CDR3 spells CTSSPPLESTLREQYF. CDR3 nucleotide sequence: TGCACCAGCAGCCCTCCTCTAGAATCCACACTACGGGAGCAGTACTTC.

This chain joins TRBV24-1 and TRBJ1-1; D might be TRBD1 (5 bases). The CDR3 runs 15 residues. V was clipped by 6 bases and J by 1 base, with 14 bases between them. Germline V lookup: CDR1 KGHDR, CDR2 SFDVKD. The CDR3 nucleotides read TGTGCCACCAGTAACTCTGGGGGGAGGAACACTGAAGCTTTCTTT. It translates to CATSNSGGRNTEAFF.

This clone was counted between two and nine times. CDR3 residues: CASSDWAGDQPQHF. Here the CDR3 DNA reads TGCGCCAGCAGTGATTGGGCAGGGGATCAGCCCCAGCATTTT. The chain links TRBV10-2 to TRBJ1-5, with D maybe TRBD1 (6 bases). Germline-derived CDR1 and CDR2 are WSHSY and SAAADI. This CDR3 has 14 amino acids. V was pared by 3 bases and J by 5 bases, with 11 bases between.

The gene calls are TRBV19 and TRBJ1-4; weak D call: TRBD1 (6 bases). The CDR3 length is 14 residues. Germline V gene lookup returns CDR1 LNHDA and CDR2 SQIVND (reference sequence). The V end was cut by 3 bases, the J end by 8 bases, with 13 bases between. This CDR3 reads CASSIAGAGEKLFF. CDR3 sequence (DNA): TGTGCCAGTAGTATCGCAGGGGCGGGCGAAAAACTGTTTTTT.

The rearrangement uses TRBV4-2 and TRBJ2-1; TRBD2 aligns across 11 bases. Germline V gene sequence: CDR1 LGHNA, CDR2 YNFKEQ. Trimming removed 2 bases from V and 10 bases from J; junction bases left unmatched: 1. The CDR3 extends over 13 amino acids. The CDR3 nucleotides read TGTGCCAGCAGCCAACGACTAGCGGGAGAGCAGTTCTTC. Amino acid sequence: CASSQRLAGEQFF.

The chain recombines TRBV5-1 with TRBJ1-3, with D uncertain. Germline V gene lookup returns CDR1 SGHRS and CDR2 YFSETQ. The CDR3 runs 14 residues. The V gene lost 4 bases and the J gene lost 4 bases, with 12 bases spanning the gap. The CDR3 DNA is TGCGCCAGCAGCGGTCCGGGTACCGGAAACACCATATATTTT. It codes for CASSGPGTGNTIYF.

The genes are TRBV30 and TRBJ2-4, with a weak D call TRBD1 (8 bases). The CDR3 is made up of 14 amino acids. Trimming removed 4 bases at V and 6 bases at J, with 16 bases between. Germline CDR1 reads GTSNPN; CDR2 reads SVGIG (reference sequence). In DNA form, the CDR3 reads TGTGCCTGGAAAGAACAGGGGGGGAGAAACATTCAGTACTTC. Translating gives CAWKEQGGRNIQYF.

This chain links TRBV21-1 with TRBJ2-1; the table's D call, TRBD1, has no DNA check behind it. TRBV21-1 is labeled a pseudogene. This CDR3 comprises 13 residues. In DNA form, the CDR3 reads TGTGCCAGCAGCCCGAACTCGACAGTAAGTTGGTTCTTC. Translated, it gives CASSPNSTVSWFF.